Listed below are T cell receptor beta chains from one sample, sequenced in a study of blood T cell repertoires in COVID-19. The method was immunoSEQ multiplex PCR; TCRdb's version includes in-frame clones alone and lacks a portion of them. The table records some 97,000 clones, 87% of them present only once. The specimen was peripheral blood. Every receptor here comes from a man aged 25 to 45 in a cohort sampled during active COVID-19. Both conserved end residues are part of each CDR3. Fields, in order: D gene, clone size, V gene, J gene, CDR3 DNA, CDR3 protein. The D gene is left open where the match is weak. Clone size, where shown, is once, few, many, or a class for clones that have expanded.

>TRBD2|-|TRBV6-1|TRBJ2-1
TGTGCCAGCAGTGAAATAGCGGGGGGCCGGGCGAAGCAGTTCTTC
CASSEIAGGRAKQFF
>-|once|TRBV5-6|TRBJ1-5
TGTGCCAGCAGCGAAGGAGGGGTGGGCAATCAGCCCCAGCATTTT
CASSEGGVGNQPQHF
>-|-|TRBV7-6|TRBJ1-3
TGTGCCAGCAGCTCGACGACAGTCTCTGGAAACACCATATATTTT
CASSSTTVSGNTIYF
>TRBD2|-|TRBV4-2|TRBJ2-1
TGTGCCAGCAGCCAAGATGCGCTAGCGGGGGGCTCCTACAATGAGCAGTTCTTC
CASSQDALAGGSYNEQFF
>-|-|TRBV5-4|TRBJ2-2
TGTGCCAGCAGCGTACAGGGTTCATTGGAGCTGTTTTTT
CASSVQGSLELFF
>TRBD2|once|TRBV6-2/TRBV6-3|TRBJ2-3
TGTGCCAGCAGTTACTCGGGACTAGCAACAGATACGCAGTATTTT
CASSYSGLATDTQYF
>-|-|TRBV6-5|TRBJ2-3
TGTGCCAGCAGTTACTCGCTACGGGGTAGAACAGATACGCAGTATTTT
CASSYSLRGRTDTQYF
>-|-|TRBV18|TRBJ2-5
TGTGCCAGCTCACCGTCTATAGAGACCCAGTACTTC
CASSPSIETQYF
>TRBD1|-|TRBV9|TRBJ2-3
TGTGCCAGCAGCGTCGGGACAGGGGGGGGAGATACGCAGTATTTT
CASSVGTGGGDTQYF
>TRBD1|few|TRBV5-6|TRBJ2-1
TGTGCCAGCAGCTCGCCTAGGGACAGGGTTCGCAATGAGCAGTTCTTC
CASSSPRDRVRNEQFF
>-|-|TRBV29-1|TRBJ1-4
TGCAGCGTTGAAACAGGGCAGAATGAAAAACTGTTTTTT
CSVETGQNEKLFF
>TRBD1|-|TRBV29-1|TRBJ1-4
TGCAGCGTTGACGTTGGACAGGGACCTCCTGCAACTAATGAAAAACTGTTTTTT
CSVDVGQGPPATNEKLFF
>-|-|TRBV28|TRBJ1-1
TGTGCCAGCAGTTTACGGAGGATGAACACTGAAGCTTTCTTT
CASSLRRMNTEAFF
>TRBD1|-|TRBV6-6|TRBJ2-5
TGTGCCAGCAGTTCCGACAGGGTGAGGGAGACCCAGTACTTC
CASSSDRVRETQYF
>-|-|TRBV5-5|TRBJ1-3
TGTGCCAGCAGCTCGGGGGGTGGTGGAAACACCATATATTTT
CASSSGGGGNTIYF
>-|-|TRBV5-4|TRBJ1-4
TGTGCCAGCAGCTTAGCCCGTGGGACTCTGTTTTTT
CASSLARGTLFF
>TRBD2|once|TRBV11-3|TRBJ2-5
TGTGCCAGCAGCTTAGGGGAGGGGACCCAGTACTTC
CASSLGEGTQYF
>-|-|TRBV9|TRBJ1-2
TGTGCCAGCAGCGTAGGCGGGGGGAGCTATGGCTACACCTTC
CASSVGGGSYGYTF
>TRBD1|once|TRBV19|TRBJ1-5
TGTGCCAGTAGTATCAGGTCGGGCAGGGGGCCAGGGAGCAATCAGCCCCAGCATTTT
CASSIRSGRGPGSNQPQHF
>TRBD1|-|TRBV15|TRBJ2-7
TGTGCCACCAGCAACAGGGGATTAACCTACGAGCAGTACTTC
CATSNRGLTYEQYF
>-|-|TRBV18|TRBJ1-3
TGTGCCAGCTCACCAAATGATCCAGGGATTCTGCTCGGGCAAGACACCATATATTTT
CASSPNDPGILLGQDTIYF
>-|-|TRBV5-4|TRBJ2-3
TGTGCCAGCAGCTTAACGGAGTTCACAGATACGCAGTATTTT
CASSLTEFTDTQYF
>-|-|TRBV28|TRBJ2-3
TGTGCCAGCAGTTTACTTAAGGGGGTAGATACGCAGTATTTT
CASSLLKGVDTQYF
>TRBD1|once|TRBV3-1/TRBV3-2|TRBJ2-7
TGTGCCAGCAGCCAAGTGGCAGGGGGTGCTACCTCCTACGAGCAGTACTTC
CASSQVAGGATSYEQYF
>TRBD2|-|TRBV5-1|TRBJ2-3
TGCGCCAGCAGCAAGGGACTAGTGAACACAGATACGCAGTATTTT
CASSKGLVNTDTQYF
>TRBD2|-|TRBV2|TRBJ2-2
TGTGCCAGCAGTGTAGCGGGGGGGCCCACCGGGGAGCTGTTTTTT
CASSVAGGPTGELFF
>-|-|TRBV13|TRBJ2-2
TGTGCCAGCAGCTTAGCAGGCATTAACACCGGGGAGCTGTTTTTT
CASSLAGINTGELFF
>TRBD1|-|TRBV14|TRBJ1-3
TGTGCCAGCAGCCCCAGGGACAGGGTGAGCTCTGGAAACACCATATATTTT
CASSPRDRVSSGNTIYF
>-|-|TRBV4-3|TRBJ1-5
TGCGCCAGCAGCCAAGATAACGGGCCCCAGCATTTT
CASSQDNGPQHF
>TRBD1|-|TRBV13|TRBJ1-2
TGTGCCAGCAGCTTAGGGACAGGGGACTATGGCTACACCTTC
CASSLGTGDYGYTF
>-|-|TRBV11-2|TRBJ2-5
TGTGCCAGCAGCTCCTCCCGGGACTTTCGGGGGGAGACCCAGTACTTC
CASSSSRDFRGETQYF